Detailed here is one TCR beta chain. The data were taken from a study of blood T cell repertoires in COVID-19. The CDR3 length is 16 residues. V lost 6 bases and J lost 8; bases outside the gene matches: 12. Germline V gene sequence: CDR1 MNHEY, CDR2 SVGEGT. Repertoires were generated with immunoSEQ multiplex PCR, while TCRdb's copy carries only in-frame clones and drops some. The table has 200,000 to 250,000 clones, 82% seen once. Sequencing input: peripheral blood. This chain connects TRBV6-2 or TRBV6-3 to TRBJ2-3, with 12 nucleotides matching TRBD2. The receptor was isolated from a woman between 70 and 85 years old with COVID-19, enrolled during active disease. DNA of the CDR3: TGTGCCAGCAGCCCTTCGACTAGCGGGAGTTTCGGTACGCAGTATTTT. Its protein is CASSPSTSGSFGTQYF.